The clone carrying this T cell receptor (beta chain) was picked up a small number of times. Its specificity is unknown. The data were obtained in a study of T cell repertoires in cytomegalovirus infection. About the research overall: Recently described HLA-C-restricted plus well-studied HLA-B-restricted CMV epitopes were used. Shared public TCR beta signatures pointed to both CMV infection and a matching HLA type. The study's findings and limits: HLA-C-restricted CMV clonotypes gave the most frequent clonotype in two of eight donors. Cumulative public TCR beta family frequency identified CMV carriers with the relevant HLA.

TCRdb reprocessed the reads with MiXCR, giving one entry per CDR3 protein. The sample holds 45,000 to 50,000 distinct CDR3 sequences, approximately 20% seen once. V was clipped by 2 bases and J by 6 bases, with 11 bases between them. The CDR3 runs to 13 residues. The germline V gene encodes CDR1 LNHDA and CDR2 SQIVND (reference sequence). The specimen was CD8+ T cells from cultured PBMCs, collected from culture after CMV antigen stimulation. The chain recombines TRBV19 with TRBJ2-7; D gene unclear. The TCR was taken from a human donor in good health (CMV status not recorded). Some clones in this sample may be carry-over from other donors' samples. CDR3 in amino acids: CASSISSPSEQYF. In DNA, the CDR3 is TGTGCCAGTAGTATATCCAGTCCGAGCGAGCAGTACTTC.